Listed below are T cell receptor beta chains from one sample, sequenced in a study of blood T cell repertoires in COVID-19. The assay was immunoSEQ multiplex PCR, and TCRdb's table has in-frame clones only and misses some. The sample yields around 130,000 clones, about 80% seen once. Sequenced sample: peripheral blood. The receptors were gathered from a woman aged 60 to 75 with acute or convalescent COVID-19. Each CDR3 is given with its conserved first and last residue. Fields, in order: V gene, D gene, clone size, J gene, CDR3 protein, CDR3 DNA. The D gene is left open where the match is weak. The size entry is marked missing in some rows and otherwise reads once, few, many or a size class.

TRBV3-1/TRBV3-2,-,few,TRBJ2-3,CASSQIGGSTDTQYF,TGTGCCAGCAGCCAAATCGGGGGTAGCACAGATACGCAGTATTTT
TRBV19,-,-,TRBJ1-1,CASSIGQNTEAFF,TGTGCCAGTAGTATAGGACAGAACACTGAAGCTTTCTTT
TRBV7-9,-,-,TRBJ1-2,CASSVASGLYTF,TGTGCCAGCAGCGTAGCCTCGGGACTCTACACCTTC
TRBV5-1,-,-,TRBJ2-5,CASSLETKQETQYF,TGCGCCAGCAGCTTGGAGACAAAACAAGAGACCCAGTACTTC
TRBV7-3,-,-,TRBJ2-6,CASSLPVSGANVLTF,TGTGCCAGCAGCTTACCGGTCTCTGGGGCCAACGTCCTGACTTTC
TRBV5-1,-,-,TRBJ1-2,CASSLGTTVYGYTF,TGCGCCAGCAGCTTGGGGACGACAGTCTATGGCTACACCTTC
TRBV30,TRBD1,-,TRBJ1-3,CAWSPGTGAGNTIYF,TGTGCCTGGAGTCCCGGGACAGGTGCTGGAAACACCATATATTTT
TRBV5-1,TRBD1,once,TRBJ1-2,CASSLGTGEYGYTF,TGCGCCAGCAGCTTGGGGACAGGGGAGTATGGCTACACCTTC
TRBV6-6,-,-,TRBJ1-6,CASSYSVGGRSPLHF,TGTGCCAGCAGTTACTCTGTAGGGGGAAGGTCACCCCTCCACTTT
TRBV30,TRBD1,-,TRBJ1-2,CAWSRTGDVGYTF,TGTGCCTGGAGTCGGACAGGGGATGTTGGCTACACCTTC
TRBV5-1,TRBD1,-,TRBJ1-2,CASSLPGTGGPHNYGYTF,TGCGCCAGCAGCCTCCCCGGGACAGGGGGACCACATAACTATGGCTACACCTTC
TRBV6-5,-,-,TRBJ1-5,CASSYEGNQPQHF,TGTGCCAGCAGTTACGAGGGCAATCAGCCCCAGCATTTT
TRBV2,TRBD1,-,TRBJ2-5,CASSRDRGRGETQYF,TGTGCCAGCAGCCGAGACAGGGGGCGAGGAGAGACCCAGTACTTC
TRBV5-5,TRBD1,-,TRBJ1-1,CASRLGQGNTEAFF,TGTGCCAGCAGGCTGGGACAGGGGAACACTGAAGCTTTCTTT
TRBV14,TRBD1,once,TRBJ1-1,CASSLATTGMTEAFF,TGTGCCAGCAGCCTAGCAACGACAGGGATGACTGAAGCTTTCTTT
TRBV19,-,-,TRBJ1-2,CASSSPVRLTGSYGYTF,TGTGCCAGTAGTAGCCCCGTACGCCTCACAGGGAGCTATGGCTACACCTTC
TRBV12-3/TRBV12-4,-,-,TRBJ1-1,CASSGHNTEAFF,TGTGCCAGCAGTGGACACAACACTGAAGCTTTCTTT
TRBV18,TRBD1,-,TRBJ2-1,CASSPGKQGVREQFF,TGTGCCAGCTCACCAGGGAAACAGGGGGTTCGGGAGCAGTTCTTC
TRBV3-1/TRBV3-2,TRBD1,-,TRBJ1-1,CASSQRTGNTEAFF,TGTGCCAGCAGCCAACGGACAGGGAACACTGAAGCTTTCTTT
TRBV10-3,-,-,TRBJ1-1,CAISETGQWTFF,TGTGCCATCAGTGAGACTGGACAGTGGACTTTCTTT
TRBV23-1,-,-,TRBJ1-5,CASSQHSSQPQHF,TGCGCCAGCAGCCAGCACTCTAGTCAGCCCCAGCATTTT
TRBV7-9,-,once,TRBJ2-3,CASSLRQGNTDTQYF,TGTGCCAGCAGCTTGCGGCAGGGGAACACAGATACGCAGTATTTT
TRBV5-6,TRBD1,few,TRBJ2-2,CASSPRDRETGELFF,TGTGCCAGCAGCCCCCGGGACAGGGAAACCGGGGAGCTGTTTTTT
TRBV6-5,TRBD1,-,TRBJ1-5,CASRQGARQPQHF,TGTGCCAGCAGACAGGGGGCAAGGCAGCCCCAGCATTTT
TRBV3-1/TRBV3-2,-,-,TRBJ1-1,CASSPGLSGTEAFF,TGTGCCAGCAGCCCTGGACTCTCCGGCACTGAAGCTTTCTTT
TRBV11-2,-,-,TRBJ1-2,CASSSEGNGYTF,TGTGCCAGCAGCTCGGAGGGTAATGGCTACACCTTC
TRBV2,-,-,TRBJ2-7,CASSETGLRLSYEQYF,TGTGCCAGCAGTGAGACCGGGTTGCGCCTTTCCTACGAGCAGTACTTC
TRBV21-1,-,-,TRBJ2-2,CASSKRRGGPLTGELFF,TGTGCCAGCAGCAAAAGGAGAGGAGGTCCCCTAACCGGGGAGCTGTTTTTT
TRBV5-1,-,-,TRBJ1-1,CASRLSGNTEAFF,TGCGCCAGCCGACTCAGTGGGAACACTGAAGCTTTCTTT
TRBV24-1,-,-,TRBJ2-5,CATSGYSPETQYF,TGTGCCACCAGTGGATACAGCCCAGAGACCCAGTACTTC
TRBV3-1/TRBV3-2,TRBD1,-,TRBJ1-1,CASSQDRTGPPIEAFF,TGTGCCAGCAGCCAAGATAGGACAGGACCTCCCATCGAAGCTTTCTTT
TRBV7-9,-,-,TRBJ1-1,CASSPAQVTGFTEAFF,TGTGCCAGCAGCCCCGCCCAGGTCACAGGTTTCACTGAAGCTTTCTTT
TRBV7-9,-,-,TRBJ2-3,CASSFSSVVTDTQYF,TGTGCCAGCAGCTTCTCTAGCGTGGTCACAGATACGCAGTATTTT
TRBV7-8,-,-,TRBJ2-7,CASSQRGGGGYEQYF,TGTGCCAGCAGCCAACGGGGAGGGGGAGGCTACGAGCAGTACTTC
TRBV5-1,TRBD1,-,TRBJ2-2,CASSSVGQGMNTGELFF,TGCGCCAGCAGCTCGGTGGGACAGGGGATGAACACCGGGGAGCTGTTTTTT
TRBV5-1,-,-,TRBJ2-7,CASSPTGPLRREQYF,TGCGCCAGCAGCCCGACAGGTCCCCTACGACGCGAGCAGTACTTC
TRBV10-1,-,-,TRBJ1-3,CASNGGLSGNTIYF,TGCGCCAGCAACGGTGGTCTCTCTGGAAACACCATATATTTT
TRBV24-1,TRBD1,-,TRBJ1-2,CATSPDRGTYGYTF,TGTGCCACCAGTCCCGACAGGGGAACCTATGGCTACACCTTC
TRBV5-6,TRBD1,-,TRBJ1-2,CASSHDRAFYGYTF,TGTGCCAGCAGCCACGACAGGGCTTTCTATGGCTACACCTTC
TRBV4-1,TRBD1,-,TRBJ1-1,CASSLRDRGNTEAFF,TGCGCCAGCAGCCTCCGGGACAGGGGGAACACTGAAGCTTTCTTT
TRBV5-4,TRBD1,-,TRBJ2-7,CASSPPGGYEQYF,TGTGCCAGCAGCCCGCCAGGGGGTTACGAGCAGTACTTC
TRBV14,-,-,TRBJ1-2,CASSQDGGGQSRYGYTF,TGTGCCAGCAGCCAAGATGGGGGCGGACAGTCTCGATATGGCTACACCTTC
TRBV9,-,-,TRBJ2-7,CASSVAPNMAHEQYF,TGTGCCAGCAGCGTAGCCCCGAATATGGCCCACGAGCAGTACTTC
TRBV7-9,-,-,TRBJ2-2,CASSSPGTTGELFF,TGTGCCAGCAGCTCCCCCGGTACGACCGGGGAGCTGTTTTTT
TRBV19,-,-,TRBJ1-3,CASSIGGSGNTIYF,TGTGCCAGTAGTATCGGGGGATCTGGAAACACCATATATTTT
TRBV24-1,-,-,TRBJ1-1,CATRLGLNTEAFF,TGTGCCACCAGATTGGGGCTGAACACTGAAGCTTTCTTT
TRBV12-1,-,-,TRBJ1-5,CASSFWLSNQPQHF,TGTGCCAGCAGCTTTTGGCTTAGCAATCAGCCCCAGCATTTT
TRBV27,-,-,TRBJ1-6,CATARQAYNSPLHF,TGTGCCACTGCCCGACAAGCCTATAATTCACCCCTCCACTTT
TRBV7-3,TRBD1,few,TRBJ2-1,CASSLQAQGINEQFF,TGTGCCAGCAGCCTACAAGCACAGGGGATCAATGAGCAGTTCTTC
TRBV4-1,-,-,TRBJ1-1,CASQGMGRGNTEAFF,TGCGCCAGCCAAGGTATGGGGAGGGGGAACACTGAAGCTTTCTTT
TRBV5-1,-,-,TRBJ1-3,CASSLPGQSIGNTIYF,TGCGCCAGCAGCTTGCCCGGACAGTCGATCGGAAACACCATATATTTT
TRBV2,TRBD2,-,TRBJ2-5,CASSQHSGGQETQYF,TGTGCCAGCAGCCAGCATAGCGGGGGGCAAGAGACCCAGTACTTC
TRBV13,-,-,TRBJ1-2,CASSLGGGIGGYTF,TGTGCCAGCAGCTTGGGGGGAGGGATCGGTGGCTACACCTTC
TRBV3-1/TRBV3-2,-,-,TRBJ1-2,CASSPSGKGNYGYTF,TGTGCCAGCAGCCCTTCCGGGAAGGGCAACTATGGCTACACCTTC
TRBV7-9,-,-,TRBJ1-5,CASSRGGSSNQPQHF,TGTGCCAGCAGCCGAGGTGGGAGTAGCAATCAGCCCCAGCATTTT
TRBV4-2,TRBD1,-,TRBJ2-2,CASSQPDRLHGELFF,TGTGCCAGCAGCCAACCGGACAGGCTTCACGGGGAGCTGTTTTTT
TRBV10-3,-,-,TRBJ2-1,CAISDRVKQFF,TGTGCCATCAGTGACAGGGTAAAGCAGTTCTTC